What follows describes a single T cell receptor (beta chain). This sample is drawn from a study of blood T cell repertoires in COVID-19. Study-level background: Donors in the United States, Italy and Spain gave samples during acute or convalescent COVID-19. Sources were T cells, B-cell-depleted T cells, or PBMCs; the material itself was cDNA or gDNA.

In the study's own analysis: Reference gene primer amplification gave nucleated cell count estimates. Sequencing used immunoSEQ multiplex PCR; TCRdb keeps in-frame clones, though not all of them. V and J calls and clone size follow that table, whereas D and trimming were derived from the DNA. The data contain under 50,000 clones, more than 75% of them seen just once; the ten biggest clones take up around 9.6%. CDR3 length: 13 residues. With 3 bases removed from V and 3 bases from J, the gap between germline ends came to 9 bases. Per germline, CDR1 SGHNT and CDR2 YYREEE (reference sequence). The V call is TRBV5-4, the J call TRBJ1-2, with unresolved D. The sequenced sample was peripheral blood. This receptor was identified in a man aged 45-60 years with active COVID-19. DNA for the CDR3: TGTGCCAGCAGCTCCAAGGCGGACTATGGCTACACCTTC. It specifies CASSSKADYGYTF.